This TCR beta chain is from a study of blood T cell repertoires in COVID-19. As for the study in general: Sample material is recorded as cDNA or gDNA derived from T cells, B-cell-depleted T cells, or PBMCs.

Generated by immunoSEQ multiplex PCR, the TCRdb table keeps only in-frame clones and is missing some. The data show a few hundred thousand clones, with around 89% seen just once and around 2.3% held by the top ten. The CDR3 is 19 residues long. CDR1 LGHNA and CDR2 YNFKEQ come from the germline V gene. J lost 5 bases, V lost 4 bases, and 18 bases had no gene match. The sample comprised peripheral blood. This sequence was found in a woman in her sixties or seventies with COVID-19, enrolled during active disease. The chain carries TRBV4-2 and TRBJ2-1; 9 bases are a match to TRBD2. CDR3 nucleotide sequence: TGTGCCAGCAGCCGCCAACGGGGGTGGCGGGGGGGGGACAACAATGAGCAGTTCTTC. Protein sequence: CASSRQRGWRGGDNNEQFF.